This T cell receptor (beta chain) emerged from a study of blood T cell repertoires in COVID-19. Germline V gene sequence: CDR1 LNHDA, CDR2 SQIVND (reference sequence). The junction had 6 bases not matched to a gene; V was cut back by 8 bases and J by 5 bases. The CDR3 consists of 13 residues. Only in-frame clones appear in the TCRdb table, and some are missing; sequencing was by immunoSEQ multiplex PCR. The table lists around 250,000 clones, roughly 86% of them singletons. V gene TRBV19 combines with J gene TRBJ1-5; 7 nucleotides agree with TRBD1. This clonotype was obtained from an older woman who had recovered from COVID-19. The specimen sequenced was peripheral blood. The CDR3 coding sequence is TGTGCCAGTGGCGGACAGGTTGATCAGCCCCAGCATTTT. Encoded protein: CASGGQVDQPQHF.